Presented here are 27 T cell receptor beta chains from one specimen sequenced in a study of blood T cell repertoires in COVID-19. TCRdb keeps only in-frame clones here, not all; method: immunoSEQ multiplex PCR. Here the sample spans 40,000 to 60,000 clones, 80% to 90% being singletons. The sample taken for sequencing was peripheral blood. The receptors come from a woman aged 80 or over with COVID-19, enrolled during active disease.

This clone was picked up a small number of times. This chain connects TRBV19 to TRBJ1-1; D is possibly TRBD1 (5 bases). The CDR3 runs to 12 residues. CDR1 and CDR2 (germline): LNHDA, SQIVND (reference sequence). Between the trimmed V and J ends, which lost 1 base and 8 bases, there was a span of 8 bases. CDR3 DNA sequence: TGTGCCAGTAGTATAGGAAGGGGAGAAGCTTTCTTT. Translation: CASSIGRGEAFF.

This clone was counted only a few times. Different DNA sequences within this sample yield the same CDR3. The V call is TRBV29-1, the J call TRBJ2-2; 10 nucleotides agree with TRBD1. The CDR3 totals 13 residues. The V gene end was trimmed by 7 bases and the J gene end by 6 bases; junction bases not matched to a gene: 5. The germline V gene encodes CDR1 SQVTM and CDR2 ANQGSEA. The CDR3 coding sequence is TGCAGCGGCCGACAGGGGGCAGCCGGGGAGCTGTTTTTT. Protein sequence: CSGRQGAAGELFF.

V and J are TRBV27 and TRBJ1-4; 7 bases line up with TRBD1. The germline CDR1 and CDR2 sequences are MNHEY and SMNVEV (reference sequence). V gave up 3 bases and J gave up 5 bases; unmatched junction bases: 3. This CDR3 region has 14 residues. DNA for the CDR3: TGTGCCAGCAGTTTGGGACAGTGGAATGAAAAACTGTTTTTT. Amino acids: CASSLGQWNEKLFF. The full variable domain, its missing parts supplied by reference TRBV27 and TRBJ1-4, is EAQVTQNPRYLITVTGKKLTVTCSQNMNHEYMSWYRQDPGLGLRQIYYSMNVEVTDKGDVPEGYKVSRKEKRNFPLILESPSPNQTSLYFCASSLGQWNEKLFFGSGTQLSVL.

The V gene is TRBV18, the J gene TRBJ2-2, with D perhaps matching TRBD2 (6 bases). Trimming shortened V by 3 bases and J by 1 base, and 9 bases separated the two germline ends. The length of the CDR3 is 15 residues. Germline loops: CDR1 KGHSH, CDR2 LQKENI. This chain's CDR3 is CASSPGLRNTGELFF. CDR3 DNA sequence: TGTGCCAGCTCACCGGGACTTAGGAACACCGGGGAGCTGTTTTTT.

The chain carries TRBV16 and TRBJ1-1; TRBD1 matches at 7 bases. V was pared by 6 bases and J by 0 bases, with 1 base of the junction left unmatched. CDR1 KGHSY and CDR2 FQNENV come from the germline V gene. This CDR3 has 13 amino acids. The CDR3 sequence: CASRTGLNTEAFF. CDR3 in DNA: TGTGCCAGCAGGACAGGGCTGAACACTGAAGCTTTCTTT.

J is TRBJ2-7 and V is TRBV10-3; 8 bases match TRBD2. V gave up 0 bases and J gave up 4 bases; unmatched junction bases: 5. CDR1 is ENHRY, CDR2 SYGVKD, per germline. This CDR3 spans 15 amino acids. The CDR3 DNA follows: TGTGCCATCAGTGAGTCACTAACTAGCGGATACGAGCAGTACTTC. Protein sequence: CAISESLTSGYEQYF.

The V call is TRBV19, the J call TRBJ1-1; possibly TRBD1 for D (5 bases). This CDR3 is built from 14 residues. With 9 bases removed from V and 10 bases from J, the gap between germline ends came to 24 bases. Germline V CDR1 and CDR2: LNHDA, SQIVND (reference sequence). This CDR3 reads CASQRGPLGLGAFF. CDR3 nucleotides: TGTGCCAGCCAAAGGGGCCCTTTGGGGTTAGGAGCTTTCTTT.

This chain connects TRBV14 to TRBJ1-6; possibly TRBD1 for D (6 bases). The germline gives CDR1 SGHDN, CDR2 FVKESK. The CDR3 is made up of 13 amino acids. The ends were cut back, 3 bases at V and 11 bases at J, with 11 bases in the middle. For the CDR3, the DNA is TGTGCCAGCAGCCAGGGGACACTTACACCCCTCCACTTT. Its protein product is CASSQGTLTPLHF. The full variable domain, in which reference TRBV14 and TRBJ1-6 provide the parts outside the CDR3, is EAGVTQFPSHSVIEKGQTVTLRCDPISGHDNLYWYRRVMGKEIKFLLHFVKESKQDESGMPNNRFLAERTGGTYSTLKVQPAELEDSGVYFCASSQGTLTPLHFGNGTRLTVT.

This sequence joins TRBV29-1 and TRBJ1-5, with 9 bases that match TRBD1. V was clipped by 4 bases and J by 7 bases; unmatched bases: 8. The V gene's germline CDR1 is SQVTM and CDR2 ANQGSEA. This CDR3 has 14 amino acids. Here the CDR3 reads CSVGSGTGIQPQHF. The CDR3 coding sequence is TGCAGCGTTGGCTCCGGGACAGGGATACAGCCCCAGCATTTT. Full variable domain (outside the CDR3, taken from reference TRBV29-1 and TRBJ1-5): SAVISQKPSRDICQRGTSLTIQCQVDSQVTMMFWYRQQPGQSLTLIATANQGSEATYESGFVIDKFPISRPNLTFSTLTVSNMSPEDSSIYLCSVGSGTGIQPQHFGDGTRLSIL.

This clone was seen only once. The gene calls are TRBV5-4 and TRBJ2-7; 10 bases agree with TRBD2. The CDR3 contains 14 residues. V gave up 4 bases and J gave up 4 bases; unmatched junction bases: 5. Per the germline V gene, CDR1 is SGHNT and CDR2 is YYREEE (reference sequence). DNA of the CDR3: TGTGCCAGCAGCCCAGCGGGGGGGCCTTACGAGCAGTACTTC. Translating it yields CASSPAGGPYEQYF.

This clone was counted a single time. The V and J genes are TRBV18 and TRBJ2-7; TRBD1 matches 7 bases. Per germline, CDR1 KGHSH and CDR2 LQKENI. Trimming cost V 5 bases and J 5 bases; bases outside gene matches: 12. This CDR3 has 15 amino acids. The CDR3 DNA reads TGTGCCAGCTCATCAGGACAGGTTGGGTACCACGAGCAGTACTTC. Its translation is CASSSGQVGYHEQYF.

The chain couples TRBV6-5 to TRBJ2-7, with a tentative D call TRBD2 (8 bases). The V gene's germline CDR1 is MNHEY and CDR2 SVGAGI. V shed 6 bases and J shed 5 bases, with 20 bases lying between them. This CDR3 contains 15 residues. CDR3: CASRGTAGVYDEQYF. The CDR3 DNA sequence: TGTGCCAGCAGGGGGACAGCGGGAGTGTATGACGAGCAGTACTTC.

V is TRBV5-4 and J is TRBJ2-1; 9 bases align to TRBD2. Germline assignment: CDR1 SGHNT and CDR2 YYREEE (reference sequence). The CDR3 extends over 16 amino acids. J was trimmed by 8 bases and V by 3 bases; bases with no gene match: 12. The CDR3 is CASSSSSRGGLDEQFF. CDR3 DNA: TGTGCCAGCAGCTCTTCTTCGCGGGGGGGCCTCGATGAGCAGTTCTTC.

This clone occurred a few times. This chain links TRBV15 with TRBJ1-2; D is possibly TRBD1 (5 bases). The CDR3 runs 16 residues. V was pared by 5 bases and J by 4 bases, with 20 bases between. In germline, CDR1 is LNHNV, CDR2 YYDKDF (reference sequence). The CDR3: CATSSHRLDRLYGYTF. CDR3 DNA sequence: TGTGCCACCAGCTCCCACAGGCTCGACAGACTCTATGGCTACACCTTC.

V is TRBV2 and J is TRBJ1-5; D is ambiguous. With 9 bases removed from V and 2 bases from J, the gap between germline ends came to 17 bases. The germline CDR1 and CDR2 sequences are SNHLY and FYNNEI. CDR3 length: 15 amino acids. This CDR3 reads CASTETYAGNQPQHF. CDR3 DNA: TGTGCCAGTACTGAGACGTACGCGGGCAATCAGCCCCAGCATTTT.

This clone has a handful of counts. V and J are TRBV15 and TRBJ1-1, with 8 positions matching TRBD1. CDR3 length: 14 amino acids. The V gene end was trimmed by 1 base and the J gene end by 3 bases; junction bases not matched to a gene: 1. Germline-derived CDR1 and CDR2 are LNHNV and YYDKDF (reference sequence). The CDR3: CATSRARGHTEAFF. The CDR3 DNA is TGTGCCACCAGCAGAGCCAGGGGGCACACTGAAGCTTTCTTT.

The CDR3 here is CASRTGNSPLHF. The CDR3 DNA follows: TGTGCCAGCAGGACAGGGAATTCACCCCTCCACTTT. This rearrangement joins TRBV28 to TRBJ1-6; the match to TRBD1 covers 7 bases. Germline CDR1 and CDR2: MDHEN and SYDVKM. There are 12 residues in the CDR3. Trimming cost V 6 bases and J 7 bases; bases outside gene matches: 0.

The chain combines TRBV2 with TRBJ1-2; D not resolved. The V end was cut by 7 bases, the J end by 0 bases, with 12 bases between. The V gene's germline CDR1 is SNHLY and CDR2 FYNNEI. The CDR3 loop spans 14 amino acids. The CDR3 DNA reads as TGTGCCAGCATGGCGGCAATCCCTAACTATGGCTACACCTTC. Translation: CASMAAIPNYGYTF.

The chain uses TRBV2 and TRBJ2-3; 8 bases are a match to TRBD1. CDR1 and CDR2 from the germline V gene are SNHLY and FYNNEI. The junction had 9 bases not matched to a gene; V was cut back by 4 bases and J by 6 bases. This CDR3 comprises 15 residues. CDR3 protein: CASSGQGLTSDTQYF. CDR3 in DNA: TGTGCCAGCAGTGGACAGGGGCTCACCTCGGATACGCAGTATTTT. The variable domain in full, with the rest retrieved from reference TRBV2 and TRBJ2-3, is EPEVTQTPSHQVTQMGQEVILRCVPISNHLYFYWYRQILGQKVEFLVSFYNNEISEKSEIFDDQFSVERPDGSNFTLKIRSTKLEDSAMYFCASSGQGLTSDTQYFGPGTRLTVL.

The CDR3 protein is CASSERGPGEETQYF. Here the CDR3 DNA reads TGCGCCAGCAGCGAGCGGGGGCCGGGGGAAGAGACCCAGTACTTC. The chain combines TRBV5-1 with TRBJ2-5; TRBD2 matches at 8 bases. V shed 4 bases and J 3 bases; nucleotides not matched to a gene: 8. The CDR3 covers 15 residues. Per the germline V gene, CDR1 is SGHRS and CDR2 is YFSETQ.

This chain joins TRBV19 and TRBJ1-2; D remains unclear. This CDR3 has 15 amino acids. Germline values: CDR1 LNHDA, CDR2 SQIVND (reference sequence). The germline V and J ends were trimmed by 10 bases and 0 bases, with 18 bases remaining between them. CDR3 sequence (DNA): TGTGCCACCGGAATCCCAGGAGGGCCTAACTATGGCTACACCTTC. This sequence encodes CATGIPGGPNYGYTF.

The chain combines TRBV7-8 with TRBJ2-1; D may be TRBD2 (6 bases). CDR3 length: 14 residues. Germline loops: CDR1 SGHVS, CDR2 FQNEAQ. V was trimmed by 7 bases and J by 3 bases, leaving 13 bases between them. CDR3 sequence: CASKVADLYNEQFF. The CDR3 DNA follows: TGTGCCAGCAAAGTAGCGGACCTCTACAATGAGCAGTTCTTC.

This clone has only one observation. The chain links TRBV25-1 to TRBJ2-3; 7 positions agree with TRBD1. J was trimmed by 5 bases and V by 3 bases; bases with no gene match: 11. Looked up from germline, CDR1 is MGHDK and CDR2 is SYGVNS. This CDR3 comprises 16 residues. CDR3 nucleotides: TGTGCCAGCAGTGACTCCAGACAGGGTAGAATAGATACGCAGTATTTT. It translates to CASSDSRQGRIDTQYF.

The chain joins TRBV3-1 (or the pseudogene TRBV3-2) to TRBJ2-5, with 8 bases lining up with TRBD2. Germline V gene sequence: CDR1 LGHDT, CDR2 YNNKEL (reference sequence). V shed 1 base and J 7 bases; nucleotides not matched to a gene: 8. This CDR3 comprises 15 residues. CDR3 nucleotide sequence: TGTGCCAGCAGCCAAGGGTATAGCGGGGCCGCGACCCAGTACTTC. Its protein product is CASSQGYSGAATQYF.

The CDR3: CASSQRDRGTYGYTF. The CDR3, as DNA: TGTGCCAGCAGCCAAAGAGACAGGGGAACATATGGCTACACCTTC. The chain carries TRBV3-1 (or the pseudogene TRBV3-2) and TRBJ1-2; 8 bases agree with TRBD1. CDR3 length: 15 amino acids. The trim removed 2 bases at V and 5 bases at J, leaving 7 bases unmatched. The V gene's germline CDR1 is LGHDT and CDR2 YNNKEL (reference sequence).

In DNA form, the CDR3 reads TGCGCCAGCAGCTTACAGGGGTTGGCGGTTCAGCCCCAGCATTTT. This encodes CASSLQGLAVQPQHF. The chain combines TRBV5-1 with TRBJ1-5; 7 bases are shared with TRBD1. The germline CDR1 and CDR2 sequences are SGHRS and YFSETQ. The CDR3 spans 15 residues. Trimming at V came to 2 bases and at J to 6 bases, leaving 8 bases not matched to a gene.

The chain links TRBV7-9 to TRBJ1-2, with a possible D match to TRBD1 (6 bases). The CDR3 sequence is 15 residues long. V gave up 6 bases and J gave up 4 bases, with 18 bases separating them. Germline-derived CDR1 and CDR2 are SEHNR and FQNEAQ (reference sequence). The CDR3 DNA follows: TGTGCCAGCAGTTTCTCCGGGACACCTCTCTATGGCTACACCTTC. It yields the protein CASSFSGTPLYGYTF.